The 24 T cell receptor beta chains in this list originate from one sample, sequenced in a study of shared clonotypes between healthy human individuals. Sequencing was performed with immunoSEQ multiplex PCR; in TCRdb, only in-frame clones are kept and a portion is missing. The table includes about 2.4 million clones, approximately 93% detected once. Material for sequencing was naive CD4+ T cells from PBMCs. Subset of the sample: CD45RA+ positively selected. These receptor sequences come from a man aged 18 to 30 in good health. Some clones in this sample may be carry-over from other donors' samples.

The chain joins TRBV5-4 to TRBJ1-2; a possible D gene is TRBD1 (6 bases). The CDR3 runs to 13 residues. The V gene's germline CDR1 is SGHNT and CDR2 YYREEE (reference sequence). Between the trimmed V and J ends, which lost 6 bases and 5 bases, there was a span of 14 bases. CDR3 region: CASTQGNPYGYTF. DNA of the CDR3: TGTGCCAGCACCCAGGGGAACCCATATGGCTACACCTTC.

This chain connects TRBV27 to TRBJ2-3; no clear D. Trimming cost V 6 bases and J 1 base, with 14 bases left between them. Germline assignment: CDR1 MNHEY and CDR2 SMNVEV (reference sequence). The CDR3 sequence is 15 residues long. In DNA form, the CDR3 reads TGTGCCAGCAGCGGCCATCCCTGGGGCACAGATACGCAGTATTTT. This codes for CASSGHPWGTDTQYF.

The gene calls are TRBV28 and TRBJ2-7, with D tentatively TRBD1 or TRBD2 (5 bases each). This CDR3 has 15 residues. In germline, CDR1 is MDHEN, CDR2 SYDVKM. The germline V and J ends were trimmed by 6 bases and 1 base, with 16 bases remaining between them. In nucleotides, the CDR3 is TGTGCCAGCAGCGGAATGGGACGCAGTTCCTACGAGCAGTACTTC. It translates to CASSGMGRSSYEQYF.

The rearrangement uses TRBV28 and TRBJ1-5, with 10 positions matching TRBD1. The CDR3 totals 18 residues. Germline loops: CDR1 MDHEN, CDR2 SYDVKM. Trimming at V came to 5 bases and at J to 3 bases, leaving 13 bases not matched to a gene. The CDR3 loop reads CASSPPRQGARNNQPQHF. CDR3 nucleotides: TGTGCCAGCAGTCCTCCAAGACAGGGGGCACGGAACAATCAGCCCCAGCATTTT.

This chain connects TRBV18 to TRBJ2-5; TRBD2 matches 7 bases. CDR3 length equals 17 residues. The J segment lost 5 bases and the V segment lost 3 bases, leaving 15 bases of the junction unmatched. Germline V CDR1 and CDR2: KGHSH, LQKENI. CDR3 nucleotide sequence: TGTGCCAGCTCACCCCAAGCCCCGACTAGCTTTGACGAGACCCAGTACTTC. Residues: CASSPQAPTSFDETQYF.

The chain couples TRBV5-1 to TRBJ2-7; TRBD1 might be the D (6 bases). The V and J ends lost 3 bases and 1 base respectively, with 11 bases between them. Germline CDR1 SGHRS, CDR2 YFSETQ. CDR3 length: 14 amino acids. CDR3: CASSSGDTSYEQYF. The CDR3 coding sequence is TGCGCCAGCAGCTCAGGGGACACATCCTACGAGCAGTACTTC.

V and J are TRBV7-2 and TRBJ1-4; D is ambiguous. The CDR3 sequence is 14 residues long. V was clipped by 8 bases and J by 7 bases, with 17 bases between them. Germline values: CDR1 SGHTA, CDR2 FQGNSA. This CDR3 reads CASANRGSGEKLFF. The CDR3 DNA follows: TGTGCCAGCGCCAACCGGGGTTCGGGTGAAAAACTGTTTTTT. The complete variable domain, with remaining parts taken from reference TRBV7-2 and TRBJ1-4, reads GAGVSQSPSNKVTEKGKDVELRCDPISGHTALYWYRQSLGQGLEFLIYFQGNSAPDKSGLPSDRFSAERTGGSVSTLTIQRTQQEDSAVYLCASANRGSGEKLFFGSGTQLSVL.

The V gene is TRBV27, the J gene TRBJ1-2, with TRBD1 identical over 8 bases. The CDR3 loop spans 14 amino acids. Germline lookup yields CDR1 MNHEY and CDR2 SMNVEV (reference sequence). The junction had 6 bases not matched to a gene; V was cut back by 8 bases and J by 1 base. The CDR3 loop is CASHRTGSNYGYTF. CDR3 coding DNA: TGTGCCAGCCATAGGACAGGGAGTAACTATGGCTACACCTTC.

This clone was counted a single time. The V call is TRBV5-4, the J call TRBJ1-4; D uncertain. The germline V and J ends were trimmed by 0 bases and 3 bases, with 9 bases remaining between them. The CDR3 is made up of 15 amino acids. CDR1 is SGHNT and CDR2 is YYREEE in the germline V gene (reference sequence). Written as DNA, the CDR3 is TGTGCCAGCAGCTTGGGGCAGGCGTCTAATGAAAAACTGTTTTTT. The encoded protein is CASSLGQASNEKLFF.

V usage is TRBV19 and J usage is TRBJ2-7; perhaps D is TRBD1 or TRBD2 (6 bases each). Germline V gene lookup returns CDR1 LNHDA and CDR2 SQIVND (reference sequence). Trimming took off 3 bases at V and 4 bases at J, with 16 bases between the two ends. The CDR3 runs 15 residues. CDR3 DNA sequence: TGTGCCAGTAGTATCGGGGGCCCCGGGGCTTACGAGCAGTACTTC. It yields the protein CASSIGGPGAYEQYF.

The chain joins TRBV11-1 to TRBJ2-3; 9 positions match TRBD1. J gave up 4 bases and V 4 bases, and 6 bases lay outside the gene matches. The CDR3 sequence is 15 residues long. Per the germline V gene, CDR1 is SGHAT and CDR2 is FQDESV (reference sequence). CDR3 residues: CASSSQTGGSDTQYF. Here the CDR3 DNA reads TGTGCCAGCAGCTCCCAGACAGGGGGATCAGATACGCAGTATTTT.

With respect to this clone: Additional DNA sequences in this sample encode the identical CDR3. The rearrangement links TRBV13 to TRBJ2-7, with TRBD2 matching over 7 bases. The germline V gene encodes CDR1 PRHDT and CDR2 FYEKMQ (reference sequence). Trimming took 3 bases from V and 6 from J; bases not matched to a gene: 2. The CDR3 totals 12 residues. The CDR3 reads CASSLSGGEQYF. The CDR3 region has the DNA TGTGCCAGCAGCTTGTCGGGAGGCGAGCAGTACTTC.

This chain uses TRBV5-5 with TRBJ2-2; 12 bases align to TRBD2. Trimming removed 4 bases from V and 5 bases from J; junction bases left unmatched: 0. This CDR3 spans 14 amino acids. CDR1 is SGHKS, CDR2 YYEKEE, per germline (reference sequence). The CDR3 sequence: CASSGTSGTGELFF. CDR3 coding DNA: TGTGCCAGCAGCGGGACTAGCGGGACCGGGGAGCTGTTTTTT.

The chain joins TRBV7-2 to TRBJ2-2, with D possibly TRBD2 on 6 matching bases. With 4 bases removed from V and 1 base from J, the gap between germline ends came to 13 bases. The V gene's germline CDR1 is SGHTA and CDR2 FQGNSA. This CDR3 is built from 16 residues. The CDR3 region has the DNA TGTGCCAGCAGCTCCAGGGACGGGAGGAACACCGGGGAGCTGTTTTTT. It translates to CASSSRDGRNTGELFF.

The chain employs TRBV5-4 and TRBJ2-5, with 9 bases matching TRBD2. CDR1 and CDR2 from the germline V gene are SGHNT and YYREEE (reference sequence). The trim removed 1 base at V and 4 bases at J, leaving 5 bases unmatched. The CDR3 length is 15 residues. In DNA, the CDR3 is TGTGCCAGCAGCTTGAAACTAGCGGGTCGAGAGACCCAGTACTTC. Translating it yields CASSLKLAGRETQYF.

The chain employs TRBV5-1 and TRBJ2-1; 10 nucleotides agree with TRBD2. The V gene end was trimmed by 4 bases and the J gene end by 4 bases; junction bases not matched to a gene: 11. The CDR3 is made up of 17 amino acids. CDR1 and CDR2 from the germline V gene are SGHRS and YFSETQ. CDR3 sequence (DNA): TGCGCCAGCAGCGAAACCCCGACTAGCGGGCTTTACAATGAGCAGTTCTTC. This encodes CASSETPTSGLYNEQFF.

The chain carries TRBV14 and TRBJ2-3; 11 bases are a match to TRBD2. The CDR3 extends over 15 amino acids. The ends lost 5 bases at V and 1 base at J; junction bases unmatched: 2. CDR1 and CDR2 from the germline V gene are SGHDN and FVKESK. The CDR3 sequence: CASSLGLAGTDTQYF. In DNA, the CDR3 is TGTGCCAGCAGCTTGGGACTAGCGGGCACAGATACGCAGTATTTT.

J is TRBJ1-5 and V is TRBV28, with unresolved D. From germline, CDR1 is MDHEN and CDR2 SYDVKM. There are 13 residues in the CDR3. Trimming removed 8 bases from V and 5 bases from J, with 13 bases in between. CDR3 sequence: CASHMSGHQPQHF. The CDR3, as DNA: TGTGCCAGCCACATGTCGGGCCATCAGCCCCAGCATTTT.

Of note for this clone: Other DNA sequences within the sample encode an identical CDR3. This rearrangement joins TRBV18 to TRBJ2-5; D is uncertain. The V end lost 3 bases, the J end lost 5 bases, and 7 bases lay between the germline ends. This CDR3 is 12 amino acids long. Germline loops: CDR1 KGHSH, CDR2 LQKENI. The chain's CDR3 is CASSPSRETQYF. The DNA of the CDR3 is TGTGCCAGCTCACCCAGCCGCGAGACCCAGTACTTC.

About this clone: The conserved phenylalanine or tryptophan is not found at the CDR3 terminus, so this likely reflects a read error. The DNA is omitted, as the CDR3 cannot be located on it reliably, and the CDR3 follows TCRdb's listing. The gene calls are TRBV20-1 and TRBJ2-7; TRBD1 reflects the table's D call only, with no check against the DNA. CDR1 DFQATT and CDR2 SNEGSKA come from the germline V gene (reference sequence). The CDR3 is 11 residues long, counting both termini. CDR3 sequence reads: CSARDGGQGSL.

CDR3 DNA sequence: TGTGCCAGCAGTGAATTTTTAGCGGACTTGGGTGAGCAGTTCTTC. This gives the protein CASSEFLADLGEQFF. The chain joins TRBV2 to TRBJ2-1; tentative D call: TRBD2 (6 bases). The ends were cut back, 2 bases at V and 9 bases at J, with 17 bases in the middle. Germline V CDR1 and CDR2: SNHLY, FYNNEI. This CDR3 spans 15 amino acids.

The rearrangement links TRBV5-4 to TRBJ2-1, with 14 bases fitting TRBD2. The V and J ends lost 2 bases and 7 bases, in that order; junction bases with no gene match: 2. This CDR3 region has 15 residues. Germline CDR1 SGHNT, CDR2 YYREEE (reference sequence). Written as DNA, the CDR3 is TGTGCCAGCAGCTTCGGGACTAGCGGGAGAAATGAGCAGTTCTTC. It is translated as CASSFGTSGRNEQFF.

The chain has TRBV7-8 and TRBJ1-6; a possible D gene is TRBD1 (6 bases). Per germline, CDR1 SGHVS and CDR2 FQNEAQ. The ends were cut back, 1 base at V and 4 bases at J, with 11 bases in the middle. The CDR3 loop spans 16 amino acids. CDR3 bases: TGTGCCAGCAGCTTAGGGGGGGCAAGGTATAATTCACCCCTCCACTTT. Translation: CASSLGGARYNSPLHF.

With respect to this clone: The same CDR3 arises from other DNA sequences in this sample as well. The V gene is TRBV5-1, the J gene TRBJ2-7; D remains unclear. Trimming pared 2 bases from V and 0 bases from J, leaving 9 bases between. The CDR3 has 14 amino acids. Germline CDR1 and CDR2: SGHRS and YFSETQ. CDR3 in amino acids: CASSLGATSYEQYF. DNA of the CDR3: TGCGCCAGCAGCTTAGGTGCCACCTCCTACGAGCAGTACTTC.